These 7 T cell receptor beta chains came from one sample sequenced in a study of Ad26.COV2.S vaccination and SARS-CoV-2 variants (dated by TCRdb to the early 2020s). The intended sense of this specimen's treatment or condition label: 19 received Ad26.COV2.S at low or high dose, single or two shots; roughly 5 received placebo; per-sample allocation not given. For vaccine and placebo recipients, the sequenced repertoires came from samples collected on day 63 after the first injection. Receptor libraries were prepared by the immunoSEQ multiplex PCR assay. Held by TCRdb, this immuneACCESS table contains in-frame sequences only and omits some clones. Under half of the omission traces to an unresolved V gene where checked; the cause of the rest is unknown. Within this sample are hundreds of thousands of clones, with roughly 89% of them counted one time only. Of the sample, approximately 5% is held by the ten largest clones.

The specimen was peripheral blood, collected in a trial of Ad26.COV2.S vaccine versus placebo. The receptor source for this set is a person aged 18-65 years who received the Ad26.COV2.S COVID-19 vaccine or a placebo.

This rearrangement joins TRBV18 to TRBJ1-6; weak D call: TRBD1 (5 bases). Trimming removed 2 bases at V and 9 bases at J, with 14 bases between. CDR1 is KGHSH and CDR2 is LQKENI in the germline V gene. The CDR3 runs 15 residues. In DNA, the CDR3 is TGTGCCAGCTCACCAGTCGGAGGGGAGGGTTCACCCCTCCACTTT. Amino acids: CASSPVGGEGSPLHF.

This rearrangement joins TRBV19 to TRBJ2-5; D is perhaps TRBD2 (6 bases). V was cut by 5 bases and J by 5 bases, with 21 bases left in between. The CDR3 loop spans 16 amino acids. Germline V lookup: CDR1 LNHDA, CDR2 SQIVND (reference sequence). The CDR3 DNA sequence: TGTGCCAGTAGTGCCGGACTAAGGAAGCGGTTGGAGACCCAGTACTTC. It yields the protein CASSAGLRKRLETQYF.

The chain combines TRBV4-2 with TRBJ2-1; tentatively, D is TRBD1 (5 bases). V lost 0 bases and J lost 5, with 11 bases in between. The CDR3 contains 15 residues. Germline V gives CDR1 LGHNA, CDR2 YNFKEQ. CDR3 sequence reads: CASSQDPTTDNEQFF. The DNA of the CDR3 is TGTGCCAGCAGCCAAGATCCGACGACAGACAATGAGCAGTTCTTC.

The V and J genes are TRBV21-1 and TRBJ1-5; TRBD1, as called in the table, went unchecked against the DNA. TRBV21-1 is classified as a pseudogene. This CDR3 spans 15 amino acids. The CDR3: CASSKGHSSNQPQHF. CDR3 DNA: TGTGCCAGCAGCAAAGGGCACAGTAGCAATCAGCCCCAGCATTTT.

This clone was seen a single time. The junction and the germline gene differ at one end; a read error may be behind it. This chain links TRBV12-3 or TRBV12-4 with TRBJ2-2, with TRBD2 matching 9 bases. CDR3 length equals 13 residues. The CDR3 DNA reads TGTGCCAGCAGTATAGCGGGAGCCGGGGAGCTGTTTTTT. Amino acids: CASSIAGAGELFF.

The rearrangement links TRBV19 to TRBJ1-4; D gene unclear. In germline, CDR1 is LNHDA, CDR2 SQIVND (reference sequence). With 5 bases removed from V and 8 bases from J, the gap between germline ends came to 15 bases. The CDR3 consists of 14 residues. CDR3 amino acids: CASSDREWSEKLFF. The CDR3, as DNA: TGTGCCAGTAGTGACCGTGAATGGTCGGAAAAACTGTTTTTT.

The chain joins TRBV5-8 to TRBJ1-2; TRBD1 aligns across 9 bases. This CDR3 spans 15 amino acids. Trimming cost V 2 bases and J 1 base; bases outside gene matches: 3. Germline CDR1 and CDR2: SGHTS and YDEGEE. For the CDR3, the DNA is TGTGCCAGCAGCTTTTGGACAGGGGATAACTATGGCTACACCTTC. The encoded protein is CASSFWTGDNYGYTF. Full variable domain (rest looked up from reference TRBV5-8 and TRBJ1-2): EAGVTQSPTHLIKTRGQQATLRCSPISGHTSVYWYQQALGLGLQFLLWYDEGEERNRGNFPPRFSGRQFPNYSSELNVNALELEDSALYLCASSFWTGDNYGYTFGSGTRLTVV.